Given below is one TCR beta chain in context. Antigen specificity is unknown. The sample belongs to a study of post-analysis software for immune sequencing data. V lost 0 bases, J lost 2 bases, and 7 bases lay in between. This CDR3 is built from 14 residues. Germline V gives CDR1 MGHRA, CDR2 YSYEKL. Unique-molecular-identifier-tagged TCR beta cDNA libraries were used. MiXCR, applied by TCRdb to the PCR reads, yields one record per CDR3 protein. The data show 150,000 to 200,000 distinct CDR3 sequences, with 36% seen just once and 25% to 30% held by the top ten. Broader study findings: Patients used about 5 TRBV segments, including TRBV5-6, TRBV5-1 and TRBV20-1, more often than controls.

The sequence came from a girl between 10 and 17 years old with multiple sclerosis. This material consisted of blood, taken after autologous hematopoietic stem cell transplantation. V usage is TRBV4-1 and J usage is TRBJ1-2; TRBD1 is a possible D gene (5 bases). The CDR3 reads CASSQEPGNYGYTF. Here the CDR3 DNA reads TGCGCCAGCAGCCAAGAACCAGGGAACTATGGCTACACCTTC.